A selection of T cell receptor beta chains follows, all from one sample in a study of T cells in Graves' hyperthyroidism and ophthalmopathy. A single record per CDR3 protein comes from TCRdb applying MiXCR to the multiplex PCR reads. The data contain roughly 420,000 distinct CDR3 sequences, approximately 15% of them singletons. Source material: blood. These TCRs come from a young woman with Graves' hyperthyroidism. CDR3s include the opening cysteine and the closing phenylalanine or tryptophan. A D gene is named only where the DNA matches it firmly. Clone size appears in some rows only: once, few, many, or a class for an expanded clone.

j_call | clone_size | v_call | d_call | cdr3_aa | cdr3_nt
TRBJ2-7 | many | TRBV6-2/TRBV6-3 | - | CASSSNRAMIYEQYF | TGTGCCAGCAGTTCAAACAGGGCGATGATTTACGAGCAGTACTTC
TRBJ2-5 | many | TRBV29-1 | TRBD2 | CSVEKGRGGLETQYF | TGCAGCGTTGAAAAGGGCCGCGGGGGGCTGGAGACCCAGTACTTC
TRBJ1-1 | few | TRBV9 | - | CASTHGVNTEAFF | TGTGCCAGCACCCACGGGGTAAACACTGAAGCTTTCTTT
TRBJ2-7 | few | TRBV28 | - | CASSLTAGLDEQYF | TGTGCCAGCAGTCTGACGGCAGGGCTGGACGAGCAGTACTTC
TRBJ2-1 | few | TRBV20-1 | - | CSANPGPPTYNEQFF | TGCAGTGCTAATCCGGGACCTCCGACTTACAATGAGCAGTTCTTC
TRBJ1-2 | - | TRBV20-1 | - | CSARDVDKANYGYTF | TGCAGTGCTAGAGATGTAGACAAGGCTAACTATGGCTACACCTTC
TRBJ1-6 | few | TRBV6-2/TRBV6-3 | TRBD1 | CASGGPTGPHF | TGTGCCAGCGGGGGTCCGACAGGGCCCCACTTT
TRBJ2-5 | few | TRBV5-1 | TRBD2 | CASRPGTSGRETQYF | TGCGCCAGCAGGCCCGGGACTAGCGGGAGGGAGACCCAGTACTTC
TRBJ2-2 | many | TRBV11-2 | TRBD2 | CASSGTGTSPGELFF | TGTGCCAGCAGCGGTACCGGGACTAGCCCCGGGGAGCTGTTTTTT
TRBJ2-7 | few | TRBV5-1 | - | CASSLASRGPYEQYF | TGCGCCAGCAGCTTGGCTTCCAGGGGCCCCTACGAGCAGTACTTC
TRBJ1-1 | many | TRBV7-8 | - | CASSLGGSGVAFF | TGTGCCAGCAGCTTAGGAGGGTCCGGAGTAGCTTTCTTT
TRBJ2-4 | few | TRBV20-1 | - | CSARDGEVAKNIQYF | TGCAGTGCTAGAGATGGTGAAGTAGCCAAAAACATTCAGTACTTC
TRBJ2-1 | few | TRBV27 | TRBD2 | CASRGTSGSYEQFF | TGTGCCAGCAGGGGGACTAGCGGGAGCTATGAGCAGTTCTTC
TRBJ1-3 | many | TRBV2 | - | CASIEREVGNTIYF | TGTGCCAGCATCGAAAGGGAGGTTGGAAACACCATATATTTT
TRBJ2-4 | few | TRBV14 | TRBD2 | CASSQNSGLAGGAKNIQYF | TGTGCCAGCAGCCAGAACTCGGGACTAGCGGGGGGAGCCAAAAACATTCAGTACTTC
TRBJ2-5 | many | TRBV20-1 | TRBD1 | CSAGTGTGGGETQYF | TGCAGTGCTGGAACCGGGACAGGGGGCGGAGAGACCCAGTACTTC
TRBJ2-1 | - | TRBV6-6 | TRBD1 | CASSYLSGQGVNNEQFF | TGTGCCAGCAGTTACTTATCCGGGCAGGGGGTAAACAATGAGCAGTTCTTC
TRBJ2-7 | many | TRBV28 | - | CASSLFGLYEQYF | TGTGCCAGCAGTTTATTCGGGTTGTACGAGCAGTACTTC
TRBJ2-7 | many | TRBV27 | TRBD1 | CASSSLPGTDYEQYF | TGTGCCAGCAGTTCCCTTCCCGGGACAGACTACGAGCAGTACTTC
TRBJ1-6 | - | TRBV12-3/TRBV12-4 | TRBD1 | CASSLGTGYISPLHF | TGTGCCAGCAGTTTAGGGACAGGGTATATTTCACCCCTCCACTTT
TRBJ2-3 | few | TRBV24-1 | - | CATSDPGRDTQYF | TGTGCCACCAGTGACCCCGGCCGGGATACGCAGTATTTT
TRBJ1-1 | - | TRBV20-1 | - | CSARPPGVKLDTEAFF | TGCAGTGCTAGGCCGCCAGGAGTGAAACTCGACACTGAAGCTTTCTTT
TRBJ1-5 | many | TRBV20-1 | TRBD1 | CSAASPRDRGNQPQHF | TGCAGTGCCGCCTCACCCCGGGACAGAGGCAATCAGCCCCAGCATTTT
TRBJ1-1 | - | TRBV4-1 | - | CASSQKFPPINTEAFF | TGCGCCAGCAGCCAAAAATTTCCACCAATAAACACTGAAGCTTTCTTT
TRBJ2-7 | - | TRBV14 | TRBD2 | CASSRLSGSYEQYF | TGTGCCAGCAGCCGGCTTAGCGGGAGTTACGAGCAGTACTTC
TRBJ2-2 | - | TRBV28 | TRBD2 | CASSLGTSGRFPNTGGLFF | TGTGCCAGCAGTTTGGGGACTAGCGGGAGGTTTCCGAACACCGGGGGGCTGTTTTTT
TRBJ2-7 | many | TRBV7-3 | TRBD2 | CASSLRAGATYEQYF | TGTGCCAGCAGCTTACGAGCGGGAGCCACCTACGAGCAGTACTTC
TRBJ2-1 | few | TRBV13 | TRBD1 | CASSSHSGTGGGGEQFF | TGTGCCAGCAGCTCCCATTCCGGGACAGGGGGTGGAGGTGAGCAGTTCTTC
TRBJ2-3 | few | TRBV7-2 | - | CASSLDPNTDTQYF | TGTGCCAGCAGCTTAGACCCGAACACAGATACGCAGTATTTT
TRBJ1-3 | many | TRBV19 | - | CAVLVRSGNTIYF | TGTGCTGTACTGGTGCGCTCTGGAAACACCATATATTTT
TRBJ2-2 | - | TRBV28 | - | CASTRQGGAGELFF | TGTGCCAGCACGCGGCAGGGCGGGGCCGGGGAGCTGTTTTTT
TRBJ2-3 | - | TRBV7-9 | TRBD1 | CASSLFQGAGTDTQYF | TGTGCCAGCAGCTTATTCCAGGGGGCCGGCACAGATACGCAGTATTTT
TRBJ2-1 | many | TRBV13 | TRBD1 | CASSLDRPSEQFF | TGTGCCAGCAGCTTGGACAGGCCATCCGAGCAGTTCTTC
TRBJ2-7 | - | TRBV4-3 | TRBD1 | CASSLRPGQGVYEQYF | TGCGCCAGCAGCCTCAGACCGGGACAGGGTGTTTACGAGCAGTACTTC
TRBJ1-1 | many | TRBV6-5 | TRBD1 | CASSYGGRGSEAFF | TGTGCCAGCAGTTATGGAGGCAGGGGGTCTGAAGCTTTCTTT
TRBJ2-5 | few | TRBV4-1 | - | CASSQDGGGEETQYF | TGCGCCAGCAGCCAAGATGGAGGGGGCGAAGAGACCCAGTACTTC
TRBJ1-1 | many | TRBV28 | - | CASSPRGGRDTEAFF | TGTGCCAGCAGTCCCCGAGGTGGTCGGGACACTGAAGCTTTCTTT
TRBJ1-6 | - | TRBV20-1 | - | CSANDSGDSSYNSPLHF | TGCAGTGCTAATGACAGTGGGGATAGCTCCTATAATTCACCCCTCCACTTT
TRBJ2-1 | - | TRBV20-1 | TRBD2 | CSARDPREGWDEQFF | TGCAGTGCTAGAGATCCGCGGGAGGGCTGGGATGAGCAGTTCTTC
TRBJ1-2 | many | TRBV12-3/TRBV12-4 | TRBD1 | CASSRPGTGGGYTF | TGTGCCAGCAGCCGTCCCGGGACAGGGGGTGGCTACACCTTC
TRBJ2-1 | many | TRBV12-3/TRBV12-4 | - | CASGRDTGNEQFF | TGTGCCAGCGGCCGGGACACTGGCAATGAGCAGTTCTTC
TRBJ2-7 | - | TRBV27 | TRBD1 | CASSSLPRTGGDEQYF | TGTGCCAGCAGTTCCCTCCCTCGGACAGGGGGCGACGAGCAGTACTTC
TRBJ2-7 | few | TRBV13 | - | CASSPRPGSNYEQYF | TGTGCCAGCAGCCCCCGGCCCGGGAGCAACTACGAGCAGTACTTC
TRBJ2-3 | - | TRBV6-1 | - | CASWSSASFGAQYF | TGTGCAAGCTGGAGCAGCGCGAGCTTTGGGGCGCAGTATTTT
TRBJ1-1 | few | TRBV7-3 | - | CASSPGWGTEAFF | TGTGCCAGCAGCCCGGGGTGGGGAACTGAAGCTTTCTTT
TRBJ2-7 | few | TRBV5-1 | - | CASSGGTFYEQYF | TGCGCCAGCAGCGGCGGGACTTTCTACGAGCAGTACTTC
TRBJ2-7 | - | TRBV2 | TRBD1 | CASSLQGEREQYF | TGTGCCAGCAGTTTACAGGGGGAACGCGAGCAGTACTTC
TRBJ1-2 | many | TRBV27 | - | CASRGRGVYGYTF | TGTGCCAGCCGAGGCAGGGGTGTCTATGGCTACACCTTC
TRBJ2-5 | - | TRBV6-1 | - | CASSEAWGRLGETQYF | TGTGCCAGCAGTGAAGCTTGGGGTAGGCTGGGGGAGACCCAGTACTTC
TRBJ2-5 | - | TRBV4-3 | TRBD2 | CASRRLAGGRQETQYF | TGCGCCAGCCGAAGATTAGCGGGGGGACGGCAAGAGACCCAGTACTTC
TRBJ2-5 | many | TRBV11-2 | TRBD2 | CASSRGLAGVETQYF | TGTGCCAGCAGCCGCGGACTAGCGGGAGTTGAGACCCAGTACTTC
TRBJ2-3 | many | TRBV6-1 | - | CASSAVADTQYF | TGTGCCAGCAGCGCGGTTGCAGATACGCAGTATTTT